These T cell receptor beta chains were read from a single sample in a study of cytomegalovirus exposure and HLA in healthy donors. Generated by immunoSEQ multiplex PCR, the TCRdb table keeps only in-frame clones and is missing some. The sample carries roughly 120,000 clones, around 77% recorded once. The source material was PBMCs. Receptor source: a human donor in good health. The CDR3 runs from the conserved cysteine through the conserved F or W. The order of the fields is J gene, D gene, V gene, clone size, CDR3 protein, CDR3 DNA. The D gene is left open where the match is weak. The listing skips clone size in some rows; elsewhere it reads once, few, many or a size class.

TRBJ2-7 | TRBD2 | TRBV28 | . | CASSLGTSGHYEQYF | TGTGCCAGCAGTTTAGGGACTAGCGGCCACTACGAGCAGTACTTC
TRBJ1-5 | . | TRBV28 | . | CASRPGDSSQPQHF | TGTGCCAGCCGACCAGGGGATTCATCTCAGCCCCAGCATTTT
TRBJ1-3 | . | TRBV19 | few | CASSMGYSSGNTIYF | TGTGCCAGTAGTATGGGTTACAGCTCTGGAAACACCATATATTTT
TRBJ2-7 | . | TRBV11-3 | . | CASSLRGGEQYF | TGTGCCAGCAGCTTAAGAGGGGGCGAGCAGTACTTC
TRBJ2-7 | . | TRBV10-3 | . | CAISEGGGQGSYEQYF | TGTGCCATCAGTGAAGGGGGGGGGCAGGGTTCCTACGAGCAGTACTTC
TRBJ1-1 | TRBD1 | TRBV10-3 | once | CAISEGEGGEAFF | TGTGCCATCAGTGAGGGGGAAGGGGGCGAAGCTTTCTTT
TRBJ2-1 | . | TRBV21-1 | . | CASSLLGGLHEQFF | TGTGCCAGCAGCCTACTGGGCGGGCTTCATGAGCAGTTCTTC
TRBJ2-7 | TRBD1 | TRBV7-2 | . | CASSLEGTGVYEQYF | TGTGCCAGCAGCTTAGAGGGGACAGGGGTTTACGAGCAGTACTTC
TRBJ2-7 | TRBD1 | TRBV6-5 | . | CASSRTGVPFYEQYF | TGTGCCAGCAGCAGGACAGGGGTCCCCTTCTACGAGCAGTACTTC
TRBJ2-4 | . | TRBV18 | . | CASSPPGERIQYF | TGTGCCAGCTCACCCCCCGGGGAGCGCATTCAGTACTTC
TRBJ2-2 | . | TRBV2 | . | CASREQGLAGELFF | TGTGCCAGCAGGGAACAGGGTTTAGCCGGGGAGCTGTTTTTT
TRBJ1-5 | . | TRBV6-5 | . | CASSRRGGNQPQHF | TGTGCCAGCAGTAGGCGGGGGGGTAATCAGCCCCAGCATTTT
TRBJ2-7 | . | TRBV28 | . | CASTSFRGRDRHEQYF | TGTGCCAGCACCAGTTTCCGCGGGCGGGACCGCCACGAGCAGTACTTC
TRBJ1-2 | TRBD1 | TRBV5-1 | . | CASSSPTTGSADYTF | TGCGCCAGCAGCTCTCCAACGACAGGGAGTGCGGACTACACCTTC
TRBJ1-1 | TRBD1 | TRBV29-1 | . | CSGQGGTEAFF | TGCAGCGGACAGGGGGGGACTGAAGCTTTCTTT
TRBJ1-3 | . | TRBV5-1 | . | CASSSLGGSGNTIYF | TGCGCCAGCAGCTCCCTCGGGGGGTCTGGAAACACCATATATTTT
TRBJ1-1 | TRBD1 | TRBV27 | few | CASSLSQTGVGTEAFF | TGTGCCAGCAGTTTATCGCAGACAGGGGTTGGAACTGAAGCTTTCTTT
TRBJ2-3 | TRBD2 | TRBV2 | . | CAQPQTSGGSTDTQYF | TGTGCCCAACCTCAGACTAGCGGGGGTAGCACAGATACGCAGTATTTT
TRBJ2-2 | TRBD2 | TRBV5-4 | . | CASSFVAGGNTGELFF | TGTGCCAGCAGCTTTGTGGCGGGAGGGAACACCGGGGAGCTGTTTTTT
TRBJ1-2 | TRBD1 | TRBV10-3 | . | CAISSGQGANYGYTF | TGTGCCATCAGCTCCGGACAGGGCGCTAACTATGGCTACACCTTC
TRBJ1-1 | . | TRBV19 | once | CASRLQGRGSTEAFF | TGTGCCAGTAGGTTACAGGGTCGGGGTAGCACTGAAGCTTTCTTT
TRBJ2-7 | TRBD2 | TRBV5-1 | few | CASSLAWSASGTYEQYF | TGCGCCAGCAGCTTGGCCTGGTCGGCTAGCGGAACCTACGAGCAGTACTTC
TRBJ2-5 | . | TRBV7-9 | . | CASSRRQVQETQYF | TGTGCCAGCAGCCGTCGACAGGTACAAGAGACCCAGTACTTC
TRBJ1-5 | TRBD1 | TRBV18 | . | CASSSGTGSNQPQHF | TGTGCCAGCTCATCTGGGACAGGGAGCAATCAGCCCCAGCATTTT
TRBJ2-7 | TRBD2 | TRBV5-1 | . | CASSPLAGGSYEQYF | TGCGCCAGCAGCCCACTAGCGGGAGGTTCCTACGAGCAGTACTTC
TRBJ1-2 | TRBD1 | TRBV5-1 | . | CASSWGQQNYGYTF | TGCGCCAGCAGCTGGGGACAGCAAAACTATGGCTACACCTTC
TRBJ2-7 | . | TRBV7-8 | . | CASSLGGGQYF | TGTGCCAGCAGCTTGGGGGGAGGGCAGTACTTC
TRBJ2-2 | TRBD2 | TRBV6-1 | . | CASSGAARMKEREGRIGELFF | TGTGCCAGCAGTGGAGCGGCCAGAATGAAGGAGCGGGAGGGCCGGATCGGGGAGCTGTTTTTT
TRBJ2-5 | TRBD1 | TRBV10-2 | few | CASGLTGGQETQYF | TGCGCCAGCGGATTGACAGGGGGGCAAGAGACCCAGTACTTC
TRBJ2-5 | TRBD2 | TRBV25-1 | once | CASSLPGGGQETQYF | TGTGCCAGCAGTCTTCCCGGGGGGGGACAAGAGACCCAGTACTTC
TRBJ1-1 | . | TRBV2 | . | CASSEGVGDTWNTEAFF | TGTGCCAGCAGTGAAGGGGTGGGGGACACCTGGAACACTGAAGCTTTCTTT
TRBJ2-4 | TRBD1 | TRBV23-1 | . | CASSLTQGAGAKNIQYF | TGCGCCAGCAGCCTCACCCAGGGGGCAGGGGCCAAAAACATTCAGTACTTC
TRBJ2-3 | . | TRBV4-2 | . | CASSQDQVRSGALTDTQYF | TGTGCCAGCAGCCAAGATCAGGTAAGGAGCGGAGCCCTCACAGATACGCAGTATTTT
TRBJ2-2 | TRBD1 | TRBV2 | . | CASRQGAPGTGELFF | TGTGCCAGCAGGCAGGGGGCGCCGGGGACCGGGGAGCTGTTTTTT
TRBJ1-5 | . | TRBV7-9 | . | CASSSQGNQPQHF | TGTGCCAGCAGCTCACAGGGAAATCAGCCCCAGCATTTT
TRBJ2-7 | TRBD1 | TRBV6-6 | few | CASGVPDRQPYEQYF | TGTGCCAGCGGGGTACCGGACAGGCAACCCTACGAGCAGTACTTC
TRBJ1-6 | . | TRBV2 | . | CASMEGVRNSPLHF | TGTGCCAGCATGGAGGGCGTAAGGAATTCACCCCTCCACTTT
TRBJ1-1 | TRBD1 | TRBV19 | . | CASSTGGNTEAFF | TGTGCCAGTAGTACAGGGGGCAACACTGAAGCTTTCTTT
TRBJ2-7 | TRBD2 | TRBV9 | . | CASSTTSGASYEQYF | TGTGCCAGCAGCACGACTAGCGGGGCTTCCTACGAGCAGTACTTC
TRBJ1-2 | TRBD1 | TRBV18 | . | CASSSGGQGIDGYTF | TGTGCCAGCTCATCAGGGGGACAGGGTATTGATGGCTACACCTTC
TRBJ1-3 | . | TRBV19 | few | CASSQSAGTSGNTIYF | TGTGCCAGTAGTCAATCTGCAGGCACCTCTGGAAACACCATATATTTT
TRBJ1-5 | . | TRBV28 | . | CASSLLQGGYSNQPQHF | TGTGCCAGCAGTTTACTCCAGGGAGGGTATAGCAATCAGCCCCAGCATTTT
TRBJ1-2 | TRBD1 | TRBV19 | . | CASSNRQGNYGYTF | TGTGCCAGTAGTAACCGACAGGGGAACTATGGCTACACCTTC
TRBJ1-2 | TRBD1 | TRBV6-5 | . | CASSYRGQGGGYTF | TGTGCCAGCAGTTACAGGGGACAGGGGGGTGGCTACACCTTC
TRBJ1-5 | . | TRBV9 | . | CASSGGDGQPQHF | TGTGCCAGCAGCGGGGGGGACGGTCAGCCCCAGCATTTT
TRBJ2-5 | TRBD1 | TRBV6-5 | few | CAIMGDRKYF | TGTGCCATTATGGGGGACAGGAAGTACTTC
TRBJ1-3 | . | TRBV15 | . | CATSRELGVEGNTIYF | TGTGCCACCAGCAGAGAACTTGGTGTAGAAGGAAACACCATATATTTT
TRBJ2-1 | . | TRBV9 | once | CASKEEVSYNEQFF | TGTGCCAGCAAAGAGGAGGTGAGCTACAATGAGCAGTTCTTC
TRBJ2-4 | . | TRBV10-3 | . | CAISESVDSAKNIQYF | TGTGCCATCAGTGAGTCCGTAGATTCGGCCAAAAACATTCAGTACTTC
TRBJ2-5 | . | TRBV19 | . | CASSRYGRETQYF | TGTGCCAGTAGCCGCTATGGGCGCGAGACCCAGTACTTC